This T cell receptor (beta chain) was found in a study of beta chain features in type 1 diabetes. Findings and limits, study-wide: Across all four CD4+ subsets, people with type 1 diabetes showed modestly shorter TCRB CDR3s. Type 1 diabetes patients showed fewer insertions and more deletions at VDJ junctions.

Germline V CDR1 and CDR2: DFQATT, SNEGSKA (reference sequence). V was cut by 7 bases and J by 6 bases, with 9 bases left in between. CDR3 length equals 10 residues. Every isolated RNA sample was fully reverse transcribed, so sequencing captured expressed TCRB transcripts. Data came from immunoSEQ multiplex PCR; TCRdb stores just in-frame clones and leaves some out. The table has about 150,000 clones, about 9.4% seen once. About this clone itself: As yet, its antigen is unknown.

This chain links TRBV20-1 with TRBJ1-2; TRBD1 is a possible D gene (6 bases). This clonotype originated in a man aged 30 to 45 with type 1 diabetes. Sample: central memory CD4+ T cells from blood. The CDR3 DNA reads TGCAGTGGAGCAGGGGATGGCTACACCTTC. Translating it yields CSGAGDGYTF.